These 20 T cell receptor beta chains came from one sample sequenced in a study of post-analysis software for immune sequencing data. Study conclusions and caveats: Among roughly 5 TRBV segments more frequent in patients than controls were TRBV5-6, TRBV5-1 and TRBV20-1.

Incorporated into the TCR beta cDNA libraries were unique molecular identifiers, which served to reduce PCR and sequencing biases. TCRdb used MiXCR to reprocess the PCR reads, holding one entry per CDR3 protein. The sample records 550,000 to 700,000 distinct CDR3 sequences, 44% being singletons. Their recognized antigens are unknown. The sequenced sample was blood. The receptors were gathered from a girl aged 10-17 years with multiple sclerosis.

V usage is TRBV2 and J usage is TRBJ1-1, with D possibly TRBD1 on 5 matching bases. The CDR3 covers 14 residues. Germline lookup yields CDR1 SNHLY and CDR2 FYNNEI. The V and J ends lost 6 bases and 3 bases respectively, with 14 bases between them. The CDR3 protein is CASSSLGGDTEAFF. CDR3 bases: TGTGCCAGCAGCAGTCTGGGAGGGGACACTGAAGCTTTCTTT.

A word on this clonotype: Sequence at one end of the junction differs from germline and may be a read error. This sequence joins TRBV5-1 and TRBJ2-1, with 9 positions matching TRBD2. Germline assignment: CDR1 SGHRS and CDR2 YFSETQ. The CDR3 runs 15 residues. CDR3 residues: CAGSQGVAGANEQFF. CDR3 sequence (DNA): TGCGCCGGCAGCCAAGGGGTAGCGGGAGCCAATGAGCAGTTCTTC.

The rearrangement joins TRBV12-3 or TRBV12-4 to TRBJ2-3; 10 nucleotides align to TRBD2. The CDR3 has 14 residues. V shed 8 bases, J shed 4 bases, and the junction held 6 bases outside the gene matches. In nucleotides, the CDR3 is TGTGCCAGCCGGACCGGGACTAGCGCAGATACGCAGTATTTT. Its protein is CASRTGTSADTQYF.

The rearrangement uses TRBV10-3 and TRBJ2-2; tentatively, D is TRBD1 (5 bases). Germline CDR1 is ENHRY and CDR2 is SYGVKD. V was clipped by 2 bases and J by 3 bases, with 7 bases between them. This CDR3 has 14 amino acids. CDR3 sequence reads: CAISEAGHTGELFF. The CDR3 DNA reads TGTGCCATCAGTGAGGCAGGGCACACCGGGGAGCTGTTTTTT.

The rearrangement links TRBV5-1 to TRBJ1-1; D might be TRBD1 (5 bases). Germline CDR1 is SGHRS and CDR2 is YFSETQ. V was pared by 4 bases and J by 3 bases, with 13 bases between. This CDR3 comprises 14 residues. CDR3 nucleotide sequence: TGCGCCAGCAGCAACGGTCTAGGGGACACTGAAGCTTTCTTT. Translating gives CASSNGLGDTEAFF.

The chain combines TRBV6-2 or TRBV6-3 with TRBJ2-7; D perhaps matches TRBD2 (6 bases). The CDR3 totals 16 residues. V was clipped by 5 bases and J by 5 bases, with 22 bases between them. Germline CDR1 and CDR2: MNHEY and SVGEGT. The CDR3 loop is CASSAPPVGLYHEQYF. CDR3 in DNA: TGTGCCAGCAGTGCCCCTCCGGTCGGACTATACCACGAGCAGTACTTC.

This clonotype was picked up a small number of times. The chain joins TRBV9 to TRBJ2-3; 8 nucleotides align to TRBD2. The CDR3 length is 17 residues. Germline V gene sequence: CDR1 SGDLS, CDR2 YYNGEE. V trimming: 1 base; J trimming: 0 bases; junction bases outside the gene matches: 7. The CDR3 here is CASSVLGSGTSTDTQYF. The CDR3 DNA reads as TGTGCCAGCAGCGTATTGGGTAGCGGGACCAGCACAGATACGCAGTATTTT.

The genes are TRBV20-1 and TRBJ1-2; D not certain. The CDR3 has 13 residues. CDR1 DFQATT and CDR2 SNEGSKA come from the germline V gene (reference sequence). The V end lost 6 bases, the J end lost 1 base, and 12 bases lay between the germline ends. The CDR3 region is CSARSTDNYGYTF. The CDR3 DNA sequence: TGCAGTGCCCGGTCTACAGATAACTATGGCTACACCTTC.

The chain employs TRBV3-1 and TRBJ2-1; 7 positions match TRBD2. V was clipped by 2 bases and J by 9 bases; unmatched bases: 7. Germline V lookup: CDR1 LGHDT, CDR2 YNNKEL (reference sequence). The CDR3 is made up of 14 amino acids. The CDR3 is CASSQTGLEGEQFF. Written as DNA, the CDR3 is TGTGCCAGCAGCCAAACCGGACTAGAGGGTGAGCAGTTCTTC.

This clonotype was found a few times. This chain's CDR3 is CASSLAPGPLEKLFF. The CDR3 DNA is TGTGCCAGCAGTTTAGCGCCCGGGCCCTTGGAAAAACTGTTTTTT. This sequence joins TRBV12-3 or TRBV12-4 and TRBJ1-4, with D unclear. This CDR3 region has 15 residues. V dropped 0 bases and J dropped 8 bases, with 13 bases sitting between them.

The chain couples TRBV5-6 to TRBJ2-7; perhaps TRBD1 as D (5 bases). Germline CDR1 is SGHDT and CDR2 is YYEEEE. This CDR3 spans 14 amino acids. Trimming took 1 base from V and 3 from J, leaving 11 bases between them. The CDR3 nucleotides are TGTGCCAGCAGCTTGTCTGAGGACATCTACGAGCAGTACTTC. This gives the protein CASSLSEDIYEQYF.

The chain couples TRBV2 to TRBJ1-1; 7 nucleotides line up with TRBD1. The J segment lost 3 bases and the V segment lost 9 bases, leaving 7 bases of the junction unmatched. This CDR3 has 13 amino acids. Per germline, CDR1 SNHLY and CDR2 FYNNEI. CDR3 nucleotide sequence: TGTGCCAGTCTGGGACAGAGGGACACTGAAGCTTTCTTT. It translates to CASLGQRDTEAFF.

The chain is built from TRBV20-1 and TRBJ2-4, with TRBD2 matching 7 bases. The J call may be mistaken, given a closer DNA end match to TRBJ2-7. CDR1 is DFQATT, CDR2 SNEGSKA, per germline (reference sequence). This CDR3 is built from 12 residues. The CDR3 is CSASASGYEQYF. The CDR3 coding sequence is TGCAGTGCTAGCGCTAGCGGTTACGAGCAGTACTTC.

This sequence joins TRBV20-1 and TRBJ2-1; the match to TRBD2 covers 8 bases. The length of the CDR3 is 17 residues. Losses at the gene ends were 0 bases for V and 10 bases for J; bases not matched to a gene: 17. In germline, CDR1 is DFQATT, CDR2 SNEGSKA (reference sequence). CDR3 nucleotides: TGCAGTGCTAGAGATTGGGAACGGGGGGGCGCGACTGGGGAGCAGTTCTTC. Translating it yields CSARDWERGGATGEQFF.

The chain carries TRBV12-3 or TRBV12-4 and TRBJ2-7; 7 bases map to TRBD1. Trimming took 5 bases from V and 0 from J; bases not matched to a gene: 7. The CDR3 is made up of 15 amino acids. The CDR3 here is CASSTNRGYSYEQYF. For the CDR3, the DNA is TGTGCCAGCAGTACGAACAGGGGCTACTCCTACGAGCAGTACTTC.

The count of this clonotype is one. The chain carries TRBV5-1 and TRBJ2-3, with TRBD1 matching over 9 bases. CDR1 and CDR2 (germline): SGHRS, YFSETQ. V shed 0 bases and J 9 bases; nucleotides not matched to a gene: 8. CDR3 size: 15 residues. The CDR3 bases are TGCGCCAGCAGCTTGGGGACAGGGGAGGCCTACACGCAGTATTTT. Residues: CASSLGTGEAYTQYF.

The CDR3 region has the DNA TGTGCCAGTACGGGACAGGGGGCTTGGGAGACCCAGTACTTC. Translating it yields CASTGQGAWETQYF. The V call is TRBV19, the J call TRBJ2-5, with TRBD1 identical over 12 bases. The CDR3 has 14 amino acids. Trimming took 7 bases from V and 5 from J; bases not matched to a gene: 5. Germline-derived CDR1 and CDR2 are LNHDA and SQIVND (reference sequence).

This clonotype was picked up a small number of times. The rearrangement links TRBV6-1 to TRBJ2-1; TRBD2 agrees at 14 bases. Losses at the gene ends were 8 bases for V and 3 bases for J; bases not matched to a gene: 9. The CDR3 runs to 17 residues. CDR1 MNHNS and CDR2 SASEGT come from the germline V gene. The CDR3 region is CASESGTSGSYYNEQFF. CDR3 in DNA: TGTGCCAGCGAATCCGGGACTAGCGGGAGCTACTACAATGAGCAGTTCTTC.

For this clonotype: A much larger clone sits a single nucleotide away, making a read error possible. CDR3 DNA: TGTGCCAGCAGTTCTATAGCGAGAGGGGGCACAGATACGCAGTATTTT. Amino acids: CASSSIARGGTDTQYF. J is TRBJ2-3 and V is TRBV6-5; D tentatively reads TRBD1 or TRBD2 (5 bases each). Trimming removed 4 bases from V and 1 base from J, with 15 bases in between. There are 16 residues in the CDR3. Germline CDR1 is MNHEY and CDR2 is SVGAGI.

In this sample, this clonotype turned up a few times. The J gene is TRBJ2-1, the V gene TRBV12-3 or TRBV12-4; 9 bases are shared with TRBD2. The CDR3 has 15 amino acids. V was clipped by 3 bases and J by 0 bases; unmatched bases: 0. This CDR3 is CASSFSGSSYNEQFF. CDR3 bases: TGTGCCAGCAGTTTTAGCGGGAGCTCCTACAATGAGCAGTTCTTC.